Listed below are T cell receptor beta chains from one sample, sequenced in a study of beta chain features in type 1 diabetes. Measured with immunoSEQ multiplex PCR; TCRdb has only the in-frame clones, and not every one. The sample lists fewer than 550,000 clones, approximately 10% seen once, with approximately 0.05% in the top ten. Input material: naive CD4+ T cells from blood. The source is a woman between 18 and 29 years old in good health. Each CDR3 is given with its conserved first and last residue. A D gene is named only where the DNA matches it firmly. The size entry is marked missing in some rows and otherwise reads once, few, many or a size class.

clone_size,v_call,d_call,j_call,cdr3_nt,cdr3_aa
few,TRBV25-1,.,TRBJ2-6,TGTGCCAGCAGCACCAGGGAGTATGGGGCCAACGTCCTGACTTTC,CASSTREYGANVLTF
many,TRBV5-4,.,TRBJ2-3,TGTGCCAGCAGCTCGGACAGCACAGATACGCAGTATTTT,CASSSDSTDTQYF
.,TRBV5-4,.,TRBJ1-6,TGTGCCAGCAGGATACAGGGCCAAGGTTCACCCCTCCACTTT,CASRIQGQGSPLHF
.,TRBV29-1,TRBD2,TRBJ2-1,TGCAGCGTTGGAGGGACTACTAGCTCCTACAATGAGCAGTTCTTC,CSVGGTTSSYNEQFF
.,TRBV15,.,TRBJ2-7,TGTGCCACCAGCACGGCGGGACCTGGATACGAGCAGTACTTC,CATSTAGPGYEQYF
.,TRBV14,TRBD2,TRBJ2-1,TGTGCCAGCAGCCAAGATAGCGGGGCCTCCTACAATGAGCAGTTCTTC,CASSQDSGASYNEQFF
.,TRBV7-8,.,TRBJ2-2,TGTGCCAGCAGCTTAACCCGCCAAGGGGGCACCGGGGAGCTGTTTTTT,CASSLTRQGGTGELFF
few,TRBV7-3,.,TRBJ2-1,TGTGCCAGCAGCTTAATCCGAGGGCCGAATGAGCAGTTCTTC,CASSLIRGPNEQFF
.,TRBV2,.,TRBJ2-4,TGTGCCAGCGGAGATACAGGAGCCAAAAACATTCAGTACTTC,CASGDTGAKNIQYF
.,TRBV10-3,.,TRBJ1-2,TGTGCCATCAGTGAGTGGAGCGCGTATGGCTACACCTTC,CAISEWSAYGYTF
few,TRBV7-2,TRBD2,TRBJ2-3,TGTGCCAGCAGCCGCAAACTAGCGGAGTTTACAGATACGCAGTATTTT,CASSRKLAEFTDTQYF
.,TRBV14,TRBD2,TRBJ2-1,TGTGCCAGCAGCCGATGGCTAGCGGCATACAATGAGCAGTTCTTC,CASSRWLAAYNEQFF
few,TRBV27,TRBD2,TRBJ2-5,TGTGCCACAAAACGCGGGAGCGTGAGAGAGACCCAGTACTTC,CATKRGSVRETQYF
.,TRBV9,.,TRBJ1-1,TGTGCCAGCAGCGTAGGCGGGGGCAGCACTGAAGCTTTCTTT,CASSVGGGSTEAFF
few,TRBV25-1,.,TRBJ2-1,TGTGCCAGCAGTGGCCTGGACAGCCACCACAATGAGCAGTTCTTC,CASSGLDSHHNEQFF
few,TRBV5-6,.,TRBJ2-2,TGTGCCAGTGGATGGGGGAACACCGGGGAGCTGTTTTTT,CASGWGNTGELFF
.,TRBV5-4,.,TRBJ2-1,TGTGCCACAGAGCGGGGCAGGGGGCCGGAGCAGTTCTTC,CATERGRGPEQFF
.,TRBV29-1,.,TRBJ2-7,TGCAGCGTTGTGTGGTTGGGCCGCCTCTACGAGCAGTACTTC,CSVVWLGRLYEQYF
.,TRBV9,.,TRBJ1-6,TGTGCCAGCAGTCCAGGGAATTCACCCCTCCACTTT,CASSPGNSPLHF
.,TRBV5-4,.,TRBJ2-1,TGTGCCAGCAGGACCGGAAGCGTTGGGAGAAGTTCCTACAATGAGCAGTTCTTC,CASRTGSVGRSSYNEQFF
.,TRBV4-3,TRBD1,TRBJ1-2,TGCGCCAGCAGCCAAGGCCCAGGGGGCGGTGGCTATGGCTACACCTTC,CASSQGPGGGGYGYTF
few,TRBV14,.,TRBJ2-7,TGTGCCAGCAGCCAGGGCGGAGGCTCCGAGCAGTACTTC,CASSQGGGSEQYF
.,TRBV30,.,TRBJ2-7,TGTGCCGGCACAGTCCTCAGCTCCTACGAGCAGTACTTC,CAGTVLSSYEQYF
few,TRBV28,.,TRBJ2-7,TGTGCCAGCAGTTGGGGGCTTCGCCGAGGGGTTCAGTACTTC,CASSWGLRRGVQYF
few,TRBV4-1,.,TRBJ2-1,TGCGCCAGCAGCAAAGCGGATACCATGTACAATGAGCAGTTCTTC,CASSKADTMYNEQFF
.,TRBV2,TRBD1,TRBJ1-2,TGTGCCAGCAGGGACAGGGGAGACCGCTACACCTTC,CASRDRGDRYTF
few,TRBV7-9,.,TRBJ1-1,TGTGCCGCGGGGGGCAGAGGGAACACTGAAGCTTTCTTT,CAAGGRGNTEAFF
.,TRBV7-9,.,TRBJ2-5,TGTGCCAGCAGCTCTGGCTATGAGACCCAGTACTTC,CASSSGYETQYF
.,TRBV7-2,TRBD2,TRBJ2-3,TGTGCCAGCAGGATAATAGCGGGAGGGGCAGATACGCAGTATTTT,CASRIIAGGADTQYF
few,TRBV4-3,.,TRBJ2-5,TGCGCCAGCAGCCAAGAATTCCAAGAGACCCAGTACTTC,CASSQEFQETQYF
.,TRBV9,.,TRBJ1-1,TGTGCCAGCAGCGTAGCGCCCAACCTTGAAGCTTTCTTT,CASSVAPNLEAFF
.,TRBV29-1,.,TRBJ2-7,TGCAGCGTCTCTAGTTCTGGGGGCGAGCAGTACTTC,CSVSSSGGEQYF
.,TRBV18,TRBD2,TRBJ2-7,TGTGCCAGCTCACCCTTGCCTGGACTAGCGGGAGGGAGCTCCTACGAGCAGTACTTC,CASSPLPGLAGGSSYEQYF
few,TRBV7-2,.,TRBJ2-2,TGTGCCAGCAGCTCCAGGAAAGAGGAGCTGTTTTTT,CASSSRKEELFF
few,TRBV19,.,TRBJ2-3,TGTGCCAGTAGTCCGGTGATATCGTCAGATACGCAGTATTTT,CASSPVISSDTQYF
.,TRBV23-1,.,TRBJ1-3,TGCGCCAGCAGTCAATCGCGGCGGGGAATCTCTGGAAACACCATATATTTT,CASSQSRRGISGNTIYF
.,TRBV13,.,TRBJ1-2,TGTGCCAGCAGCTTAAGACAGATCTATGGCTACACCTTC,CASSLRQIYGYTF